This TCR beta chain was retrieved from a study of cytomegalovirus exposure and HLA in healthy donors. As for the study in general: In terms of ancestry, the Caucasian-associated cluster contained about 81% of the roughly 400 genotyped donors. Study observations and caveats: CMV serostatus was the sole immune exposure data available.

Notes on this clone: Its cognate antigen is unknown.

The germline CDR1 and CDR2 sequences are SGHRS and YFSETQ. The trim removed 3 bases at V and 8 bases at J, leaving 8 bases unmatched. The CDR3 contains 14 residues. Vbeta (60) and Jbeta (13) primers were used in the PCR. Profiled with immunoSEQ multiplex PCR; TCRdb holds only in-frame clones, not every one. The sample includes fewer than 80,000 clones, roughly two thirds of them seen just once. The clonotype originates from a woman aged 50 to 60 in good health and CMV-seropositive. The gene calls are TRBV5-1 and TRBJ2-1, with 7 bases lining up with TRBD1. The sequencing sample was made of PBMCs. In DNA form, the CDR3 reads TGCGCCAGCAGCTGGAGACAGGGAACCCATGAGCAGTTCTTC. It yields the protein CASSWRQGTHEQFF.